This T cell receptor (beta chain) originates from a study of shared clonotypes between healthy human individuals (dated by TCRdb to between 2020 and 2021). Notes on the research overall: The cohort included three men and a couple of women between 18 and 49 years of age. Between about 0.85 and 10 billion PBMCs per donor were obtained by leukapheresis. Different laboratories and diverse techniques were used to prepare libraries and sequence TCR repertoires, to increase sequencing depth and limit assay-specific biases. For each donor, CD4 naive and CD4 memory were each run on three plates, CD8 naive on two plates, and CD8 memory on one plate. Blood TCR repertoires of a handful of healthy adults were deeply sequenced to estimate repertoire size and the extent of clonotype sharing between individuals. Overall study results and their limits: Sampling was restricted to blood, and TCR repertoires in tissue are likely to differ from TCR repertoires in blood. Because the study included only a small number of donors, the genetic and exposure-history diversity represented was limited. Pairwise subsampling indicated that sequencing depth was expected to affect the degree of clonotype sharing among donors. Larger estimated clonotype richness was generally found for naive subsets than for memory subsets. Rarefaction of sorted-subset datasets indicated incomplete sequencing despite the large sequencing depth. Across a handful of donors, approximately 5% of naive CD4, more than 3% of naive CD8, approximately 2.5% of memory CD4, and about 0.4% of memory CD8 clonotypes were shared. Compared with non-shared clonotypes, the clonotypes found in all four sorted-subset donors had higher generation probabilities.

From its cysteine to its phenylalanine, the CDR3 spans 16 amino acids. Here the CDR3 DNA is all that survives: 48 bases in frame from base 1. From V the trimming removes 3 bases and from J it removes 2 bases, while the gene matches leave 9 bases of the junction unaccounted for. CDR1 and CDR2, looked up from the germline V gene, are MRHNA and SNTAGT. Concerning this clone: The antigen it binds to is not known. There are no base qualities to consult, and no much larger clone falls within one base.

Using the deep immunoSEQ assay, TCR CDR3 regions were amplified from genomic DNA by multiplex PCR. Extracted genomic DNA from each cell subset was spread evenly across all wells of several immunoSEQ 96-well plates, with each plate serving as a replicate. For sorted subsets, around 200 ng genomic DNA, equal to some 28,000 T cell genomes, was loaded into each replicate PCR. The purified libraries were quantified using a Qubit 3.0 fluorometer, sized with a Bioanalyzer 2100, and then quantified again using the KAPA Library Quantification kit. A separate single-read 150-cycle Illumina NextSeq 550 flow cell was used to sequence each immunoSEQ 96-well plate. In the original analysis: Because the immunoSEQ output included only junctional sequences and no quality scores, the filtering could not be the same as the filtering used for full-length reads. Sequences were annotated with PyIR, a Python wrapper for IgBLAST v1.9, using IMGT germline references to assign V/J genes and CDR3. Reads were filtered out if the reads had weak V/J assignments (E-value above 1e-6), no CDR3, stop codons, out-of-frame junctions, or ambiguous translated residues. V3J clonotypes were defined as sequences sharing the same inferred V gene, J gene, and CDR3 amino acid sequence. The percentage overlap between two repertoires was calculated by dividing the number of shared unique clonotypes by the size of the smaller repertoire. RTK rarefaction, the Chao1 estimator, and Recon v2.1 estimates of unobserved clonotypes were used to assess repertoire richness. For all TCRbeta clonotypes obtained by the gDNA method from four donors, generation probabilities were computed with OLGA. This is the immuneACCESS table as TCRdb keeps it, with only in-frame sequences that have V and J called. A part of the clones is gone; compared with another copy, unresolved V genes explain less than half, and the rest is unexplained. That table furnishes V, J and clone size, whereas the DNA furnished D and trimming. Across this sample there are some 2.1 million clones, with 95% seen only once. The top ten clonotypes cover roughly 0.13% of the sample.

Healthy HIV-negative adults with no recently reported acute infections or vaccinations were included as donors. All donors were Caucasian adults living in Nashville, Tennessee, USA. Magnetic negative selection was used to enrich CD4+ T cells, after which naive cells were positively selected on CD45RA and the negative fraction became the memory subset. Blood was collected by leukapheresis, and PBMCs were isolated by Ficoll-Histopaque density gradient centrifugation and then cryopreserved in liquid nitrogen vapor phase. Purity and quantity of every magnetically sorted T cell population were checked by analytical flow cytometry. Each sorted fraction had its genomic DNA isolated and then quantified by UV absorbance on a Nanodrop 2000c.

The rearranged segments are TRBV6-4 and TRBJ2-7, and TRBD1 aligns with 8 junction nucleotides. What was sequenced was naive CD4+ T cells sorted from blood. The label giving this sample's cell subset or site can be read as: CD45RA+ positively selected. The clonotype comes from a man between 18 and 29 years old in good health. The CDR3 region has the sequence CASSESTGTGTYEQYF. The DNA sequence follows: TGTGCCAGCAGTGAGTCCACCGGGACAGGAACCTACGAGCAGTACTTC.